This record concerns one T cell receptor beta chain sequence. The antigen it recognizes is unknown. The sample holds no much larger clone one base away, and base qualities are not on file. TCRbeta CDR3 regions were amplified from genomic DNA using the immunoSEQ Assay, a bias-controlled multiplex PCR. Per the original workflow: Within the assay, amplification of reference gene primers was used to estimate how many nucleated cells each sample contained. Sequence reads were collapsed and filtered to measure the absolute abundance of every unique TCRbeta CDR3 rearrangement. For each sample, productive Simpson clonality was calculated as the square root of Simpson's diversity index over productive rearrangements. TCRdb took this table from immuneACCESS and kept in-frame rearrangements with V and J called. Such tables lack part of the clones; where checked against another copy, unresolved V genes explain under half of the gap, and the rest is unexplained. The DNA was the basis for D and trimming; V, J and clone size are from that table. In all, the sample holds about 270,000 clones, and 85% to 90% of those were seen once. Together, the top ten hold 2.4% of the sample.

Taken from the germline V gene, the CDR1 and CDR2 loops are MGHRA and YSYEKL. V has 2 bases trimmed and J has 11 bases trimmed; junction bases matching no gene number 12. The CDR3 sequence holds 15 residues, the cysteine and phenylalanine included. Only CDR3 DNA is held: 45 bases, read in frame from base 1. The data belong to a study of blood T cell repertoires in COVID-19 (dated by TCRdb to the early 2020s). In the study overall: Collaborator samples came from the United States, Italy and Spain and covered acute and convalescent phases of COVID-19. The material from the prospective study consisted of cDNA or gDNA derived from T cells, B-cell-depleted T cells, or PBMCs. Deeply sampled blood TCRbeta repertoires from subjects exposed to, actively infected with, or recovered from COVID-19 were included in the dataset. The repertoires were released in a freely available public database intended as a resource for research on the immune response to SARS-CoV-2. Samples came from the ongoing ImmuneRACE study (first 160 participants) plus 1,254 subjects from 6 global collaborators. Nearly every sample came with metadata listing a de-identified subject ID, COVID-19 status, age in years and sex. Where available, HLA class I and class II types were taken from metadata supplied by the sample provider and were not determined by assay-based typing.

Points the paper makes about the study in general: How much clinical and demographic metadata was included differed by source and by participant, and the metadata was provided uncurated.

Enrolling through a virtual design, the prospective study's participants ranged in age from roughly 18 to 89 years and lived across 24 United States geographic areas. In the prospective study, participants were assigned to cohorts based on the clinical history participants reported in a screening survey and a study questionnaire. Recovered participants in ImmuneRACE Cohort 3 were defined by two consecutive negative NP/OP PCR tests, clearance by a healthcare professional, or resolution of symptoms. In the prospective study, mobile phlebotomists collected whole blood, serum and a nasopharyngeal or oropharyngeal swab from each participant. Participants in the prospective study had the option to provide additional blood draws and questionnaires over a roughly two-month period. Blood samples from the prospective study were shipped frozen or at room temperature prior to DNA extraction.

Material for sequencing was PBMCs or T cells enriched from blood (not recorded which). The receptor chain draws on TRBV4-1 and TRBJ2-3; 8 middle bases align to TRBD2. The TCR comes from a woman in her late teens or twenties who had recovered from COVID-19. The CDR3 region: CASSQPSGGPGGQYF. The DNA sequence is TGCGCCAGCAGCCAACCGAGCGGGGGCCCTGGGGGGCAGTATTTT.